The 20 T cell receptor beta chains reported below all come from one sample, sequenced in a study of human T cells and chemical hapten exposure. The time point: patch test 2, 6 weeks after DPC sensitization. Documented treatment: therapeutic diphenylcyclopropenone sensitization with weekly scalp DPC. TCRdb re-derived calls from the RACE reads in MiXCR, one entry per CDR3 protein. This table holds approximately 87,000 distinct CDR3 sequences, about an eighth found once. The sample was whole blood, taken in connection with sensitization to the hapten diphenylcyclopropenone (DPC). These receptors came from a woman in her forties with alopecia areata. Some clones in this sample may be carry-over from other donors' samples.

On this clonotype: This may come from a read error, since a much larger clone is one base off. This rearrangement joins TRBV7-2 to TRBJ2-7; D unclear. Per germline, CDR1 SGHTA and CDR2 FQGNSA. CDR3 length equals 13 residues. The V gene lost 0 bases and the J gene lost 0 bases, with 3 bases spanning the gap. Here the CDR3 reads CASSLALSYEQYF. CDR3 nucleotide sequence: TGTGCCAGCAGCTTAGCCCTCTCCTACGAGCAGTACTTC.

This clonotype was detected only a few times. This sequence joins TRBV9 and TRBJ2-1; 7 bases agree with TRBD1. V shed 3 bases, J shed 2 bases, and the junction held 5 bases outside the gene matches. This CDR3 region has 15 residues. Germline loops: CDR1 SGDLS, CDR2 YYNGEE. CDR3 sequence reads: CASSARQGTYNEQFF. CDR3 coding DNA: TGTGCCAGCAGCGCAAGACAGGGAACCTACAATGAGCAGTTCTTC.

This clonotype was observed many times. The V call is TRBV27, the J call TRBJ2-3; D is unclear. This CDR3 has 14 residues. V was trimmed by 2 bases and J by 0 bases, leaving 6 bases between them. The V gene's germline CDR1 is MNHEY and CDR2 SMNVEV (reference sequence). In DNA form, the CDR3 reads TGTGCCAGCAGTTTAGGACCGAGCACAGATACGCAGTATTTT. Amino acids: CASSLGPSTDTQYF.

This clonotype showed up many times. The chain recombines TRBV7-2 with TRBJ2-7, with D unresolved. Trimming took 1 base from V and 2 from J, leaving 3 bases between them. This CDR3 comprises 12 residues. Germline CDR1 reads SGHTA; CDR2 reads FQGNSA. This CDR3 reads CASSLVAYEQYF. For the CDR3, the DNA is TGTGCCAGCAGCTTAGTCGCCTACGAGCAGTACTTC.

This chain connects TRBV3-1 to TRBJ2-1; 12 nucleotides match TRBD2. The CDR3 sequence is 16 residues long. J lost 10 bases, V lost 4 bases, and 11 bases had no gene match. Germline CDR1 is LGHDT and CDR2 is YNNKEL (reference sequence). The CDR3 is CASSLSTSGGREEQFF. CDR3 coding DNA: TGTGCCAGCAGCCTGTCGACTAGCGGGGGTCGGGAGGAGCAGTTCTTC.

The chain joins TRBV7-6 to TRBJ2-3; unclear D gene. Trimming shortened V by 0 bases and J by 1 base, and 8 bases separated the two germline ends. CDR1 is SGHVS and CDR2 is FNYEAQ in the germline V gene. The CDR3 sequence is 15 residues long. CDR3 nucleotide sequence: TGTGCCAGCAGCTTAGCTTTTGGCGGCACAGATACGCAGTATTTT. Translating it yields CASSLAFGGTDTQYF.

The sample holds a few counts of this clonotype. The chain combines TRBV7-8 with TRBJ1-6; possible D gene TRBD1, 6 bases. The CDR3 contains 16 residues. Trimming pared 5 bases from V and 5 bases from J, leaving 16 bases between. Germline CDR1 is SGHVS and CDR2 is FQNEAQ. The CDR3 coding sequence is TGTGCCAGCAGCCGAGGGGGGGTCTTGGATAATTCACCCCTCCACTTT. This sequence encodes CASSRGGVLDNSPLHF.

This clonotype was seen at least ten times. DNA for the CDR3: TGTGCCAGCAGTTACGCCGGGCCTGAAACCTACGAGCAGTACTTC. This translates into CASSYAGPETYEQYF. The V call is TRBV6-6, the J call TRBJ2-7; D remains ambiguous. CDR1 and CDR2 from the germline V gene are MNHNY and SVGAGI (reference sequence). The CDR3 consists of 15 residues. The germline V and J ends were trimmed by 2 bases and 2 bases, with 13 bases remaining between them.

The chain's CDR3 is CASSPFGSEQYF. CDR3 coding DNA: TGTGCCAGCAGTCCTTTCGGGAGCGAGCAGTACTTC. The V gene is TRBV28, the J gene TRBJ2-7; TRBD2 is a possible D gene (6 bases). The germline gives CDR1 MDHEN, CDR2 SYDVKM. With 5 bases removed from V and 6 bases from J, the gap between germline ends came to 11 bases. This CDR3 has 12 residues.

This clonotype was found many times. CDR3 in DNA: TGTGCCATCAGTGATCAGGGGAACACAGATACGCAGTATTTT. Its protein is CAISDQGNTDTQYF. V and J are TRBV10-3 and TRBJ2-3; tentative D call: TRBD1 (6 bases). The CDR3 has 14 amino acids. Germline lookup yields CDR1 ENHRY and CDR2 SYGVKD. With 3 bases removed from V and 2 bases from J, the gap between germline ends came to 9 bases.

The chain combines TRBV20-1 with TRBJ2-2, with D possibly being TRBD1 (6 bases). This CDR3 has 15 amino acids. Deletions cut 7 bases from V and 1 base from J, with 16 bases between. Germline V gene data show CDR1 as DFQATT and CDR2 as SNEGSKA (reference sequence). In DNA form, the CDR3 reads TGCAGTGTCACTCGCAGGGGATGGAACACCGGGGAGCTGTTTTTT. Amino acid sequence: CSVTRRGWNTGELFF.

This clonotype was seen repeatedly, ten times or more. The genes are TRBV7-3 and TRBJ2-3; 10 nucleotides match TRBD2. Germline assignment: CDR1 SGHTA and CDR2 FQGTGA. This CDR3 has 14 amino acids. V lost 7 bases and J lost 4; bases outside the gene matches: 5. DNA of the CDR3: TGTGCCAGCAAGCAGGGACTAGCGTCAGATACGCAGTATTTT. Amino acid sequence: CASKQGLASDTQYF. Supplemented by reference TRBV7-3 and TRBJ2-3, the full variable domain reads GAGVSQTPSNKVTEKGKYVELRCDPISGHTALYWYRQSLGQGPEFLIYFQGTGAADDSGLPNDRFFAVRPEGSVSTLKIQRTERGDSAVYLCASKQGLASDTQYFGPGTRLTVL.

CDR3 DNA sequence: TGTGCCAGCAGCTTATTTGGGGCAGTGGGGAACACTGAAGCTTTCTTT. Its protein product is CASSLFGAVGNTEAFF. V usage is TRBV11-2 and J usage is TRBJ1-1; the D gene is possibly TRBD1 (5 bases). Trimming shortened V by 2 bases and J by 1 base, and 14 bases separated the two germline ends. CDR3 length: 16 amino acids. Looked up from germline, CDR1 is SGHAT and CDR2 is FQNNGV.

This clonotype came up a few times. V and J are TRBV15 and TRBJ2-3; possibly TRBD2 for D (5 bases). Looked up from germline, CDR1 is LNHNV and CDR2 is YYDKDF (reference sequence). The V end was cut by 9 bases, the J end by 0 bases, with 10 bases between. This CDR3 region has 13 residues. CDR3 sequence reads: CATRRGSTDTQYF. The DNA for the CDR3 is TGTGCCACGCGTCGCGGGAGCACAGATACGCAGTATTTT. Based on the CDR3 plus reference TRBV15 and TRBJ2-3, the full variable domain is DAMVIQNPRYQVTQFGKPVTLSCSQTLNHNVMYWYQQKSSQAPKLLFHYYDKDFNNEADTPDNFQSRRPNTSFCFLDIRSPGLGDTAMYLCATRRGSTDTQYFGPGTRLTVL.

This clonotype was observed a few times. The chain combines TRBV28 with TRBJ2-7; weak D call: TRBD2 (6 bases). In germline, CDR1 is MDHEN, CDR2 SYDVKM. CDR3 size: 10 residues. Trimming cost V 10 bases and J 4 bases, with 8 bases left between them. This chain's CDR3 is CATSEYEQYF. As DNA, the CDR3 is TGTGCCACTAGCGAATACGAGCAGTACTTC.

Of note for this clonotype: A much larger clone differs from this one at a single base, so this may be a read error. The chain combines TRBV6-1 with TRBJ2-1; 7 nucleotides match TRBD1. Germline assignment: CDR1 MNHNS and CDR2 SASEGT. The CDR3 covers 16 residues. The CDR3 DNA reads as TGTGCCAGCAGAGGGACAGCTAGTCGCTCCTTCAATGAGCAGTTCTTC. It yields the protein CASRGTASRSFNEQFF.

This clonotype was recorded at least ten times. The chain joins TRBV24-1 to TRBJ2-4, with no clear D. The length of the CDR3 is 16 residues. In germline, CDR1 is KGHDR, CDR2 SFDVKD. V was cut by 2 bases and J by 0 bases, with 10 bases left in between. CDR3 sequence (DNA): TGTGCCACCAGTGATTCAGGTTCCATAGCCAAAAACATTCAGTACTTC. Its translation is CATSDSGSIAKNIQYF.

The table lists this clonotype with a few counts. The V gene is TRBV20-1, the J gene TRBJ1-2; no firm D call. This CDR3 is 11 amino acids long. The V end lost 3 bases, the J end lost 8 bases, and 10 bases lay between the germline ends. The germline V gene has CDR1 DFQATT and CDR2 SNEGSKA (reference sequence). This chain's CDR3 is CSASSNGGYTF. CDR3 bases: TGCAGTGCTAGTAGTAATGGAGGCTACACCTTC.

In the case of this clonotype: A much larger clonotype is one base distant, so this may be a read error. This chain links TRBV11-2 with TRBJ1-4; tentative D call: TRBD1 (5 bases). In germline, CDR1 is SGHAT, CDR2 FQNNGV. The CDR3 contains 15 residues. The CDR3 sequence is CASSQTGTANEKLCF. CDR3 bases: TGTGCCAGCAGCCAAACCGGGACGGCTAATGAAAAACTGTGTTTT.

J is TRBJ1-2 and V is TRBV9; possible D gene TRBD1, 6 bases. From germline, CDR1 is SGDLS and CDR2 YYNGEE. CDR3 length equals 16 residues. The V end was cut by 2 bases, the J end by 4 bases, with 18 bases between. The CDR3 DNA reads TGTGCCAGCAGCGTGGTCGAGGGGGACCTATCCTATGGCTACACCTTC. This sequence encodes CASSVVEGDLSYGYTF.